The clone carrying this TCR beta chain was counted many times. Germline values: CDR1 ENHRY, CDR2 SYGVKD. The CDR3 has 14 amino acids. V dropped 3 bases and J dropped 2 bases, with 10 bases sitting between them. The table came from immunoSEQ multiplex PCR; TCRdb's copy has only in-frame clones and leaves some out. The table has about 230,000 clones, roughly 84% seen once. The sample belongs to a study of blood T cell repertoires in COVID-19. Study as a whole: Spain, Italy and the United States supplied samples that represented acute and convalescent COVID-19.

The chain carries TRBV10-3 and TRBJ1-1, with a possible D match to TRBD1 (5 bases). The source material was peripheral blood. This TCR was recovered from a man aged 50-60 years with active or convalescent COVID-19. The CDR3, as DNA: TGTGCCATCAGTGATAACAGGATAAACACTGAAGCTTTCTTT. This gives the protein CAISDNRINTEAFF.